The text below deals with one TCR beta chain. Antigen unknown. On average, the one heparinised blood draw given by each donor was roughly 100 mL. The data were taken from a study of beta chain features in type 1 diabetes. Study-wide results and limits: Overrepresentation of cells with high TCR expression could result from cDNA sequencing. Still unanswered here is whether HLA type influences TCRB rearrangement. In every one of the four CD4+ subsets, TCRB CDR3s were moderately but significantly shorter in Type 1 diabetes patients. VDJ junctions sequenced from type 1 diabetes patients showed fewer insertions and more deletions.

The germline CDR1 and CDR2 sequences are SGHRS and YFSETQ. This CDR3 has 13 amino acids. The V end lost 4 bases, the J end lost 3 bases, and 10 bases lay between the germline ends. Expressed TCRB transcripts were sequenced because the entire RNA isolate underwent reverse transcription. Method: immunoSEQ multiplex PCR; TCRdb's copy keeps in-frame clones and lacks some. The sample shows some 120,000 clones, 15% to 20% of them seen only once. The chain joins TRBV5-1 to TRBJ1-2; possibly TRBD1 for D (6 bases). The sample taken for sequencing was central memory CD4+ T cells from blood. The TCR originated in a man between 18 and 35 years old with type 1 diabetes. Here the CDR3 DNA reads TGCGCCAGCAGCGCACAGGGTGACTATGGCTACACCTTC. It translates to CASSAQGDYGYTF.